This T cell receptor beta chain was sequenced in a study of blood T cells in healthy people across ages. Study-level results: Among T cells, TCR beta diversity per million cells dropped roughly linearly as age rose.

Healthy Caucasian individuals from Russia aged about 6 to 95 were enrolled as donors. Germline CDR1 LGHDT, CDR2 YNNKEL (reference sequence). V lost 3 bases to trimming and J lost 3 bases; unmatched junction nucleotides: 3. The CDR3 consists of 15 residues. A second PCR, run for about 7 to 12 cycles, used a sample-barcoded 5' primer plus a J-beta primer mix. Each cDNA molecule carried a tag from a template-switch adaptor that contained 12 random nucleotides. TCRdb called the 5' RACE reads again in MiXCR, with one record for every CDR3 protein. This table has 630,000 or so distinct CDR3 sequences, about 30% appearing once. This clonotype was counted many times. The antigen is unknown.

The sequence was obtained from a woman of 80 years or more in good health. The sample consisted of blood. J is TRBJ2-1 and V is TRBV3-1; 9 nucleotides line up with TRBD2. The CDR3 sequence is CASSQLAGSYNEQFF. The CDR3, as DNA: TGTGCCAGCAGCCAGCTAGCGGGGAGCTACAATGAGCAGTTCTTC.